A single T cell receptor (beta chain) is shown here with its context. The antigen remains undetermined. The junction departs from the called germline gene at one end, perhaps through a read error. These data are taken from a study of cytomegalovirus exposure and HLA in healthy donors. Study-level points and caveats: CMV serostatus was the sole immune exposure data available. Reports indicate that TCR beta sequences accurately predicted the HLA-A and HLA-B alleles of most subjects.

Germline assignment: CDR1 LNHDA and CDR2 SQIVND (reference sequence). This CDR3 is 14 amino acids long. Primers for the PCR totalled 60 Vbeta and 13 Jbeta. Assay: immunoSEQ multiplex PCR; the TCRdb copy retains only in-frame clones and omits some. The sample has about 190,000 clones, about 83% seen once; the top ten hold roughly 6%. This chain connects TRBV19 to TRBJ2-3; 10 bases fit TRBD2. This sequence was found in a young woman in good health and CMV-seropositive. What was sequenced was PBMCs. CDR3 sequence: CASRIAGGTDTQYF. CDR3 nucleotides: TGTGCCAGTAGGATAGCGGGGGGAACAGATACGCAGTATTTT.